These 9 T cell receptor beta chains share one sample of origin, sequenced in a study of T-cell reconstitution after alpha-beta-depleted transplantation in children (dated by TCRdb to the mid-2010s). This specimen's treatment or condition label, interpreted: allogeneic hematopoietic cell transplantation with graft depleted of TCRalphabeta T cells and CD19 B cells. The library was obtained by PCR. The reads were generated on an Illumina HiSeq 2500. TCR libraries were prepared with molecular barcoding, using unique molecular identifiers to normalize TCRbeta repertoire quantification. TCRdb redid the processing of the public reads, applying fastp at Q25 and MiXCR, and retained in-frame beta chains. One record per CDR3 amino acid sequence lists the most common genes and DNA. This sample is represented by 330,000 or so distinct CDR3 sequences; about a tenth of them were singletons. Approximately 7% of the sample goes to the ten largest clones.

The sequencing here drew on PBMCs, taken before TCRalphabeta/CD19-depleted stem cell transplant. These receptors all stem from a boy under two years old with acute myeloid leukemia, due to receive a stem cell transplant.

This clonotype has a count of ten or more. The junction shows a germline mismatch at one end, possibly a read error. This sequence joins TRBV5-1 and TRBJ2-1, with 7 nucleotides matching TRBD2. The CDR3 runs 14 residues. CDR1 and CDR2 (germline): SGHRS, YFSETQ. For the CDR3, the DNA is TGCGCCAGCAGAGGACTAGAGTCCTCCAATGAGCAGTTCTTC. Encoded protein: CASRGLESSNEQFF.

With regard to this clonotype: A much larger clone is a single base away; this may be a read error. The chain combines TRBV30 with TRBJ2-5; perhaps TRBD2 as D (5 bases). The germline gives CDR1 GTSNPN, CDR2 SVGIG (reference sequence). There are 13 residues in the CDR3. The CDR3 protein is CAWSVRARETPYF. CDR3 coding DNA: TGTGCCTGGAGTGTACGAGCTAGGGAGACCCCGTACTTC. The variable domain in full, completed from reference TRBV30 and TRBJ2-5, reads SQTIHQWPATLVQPVGSPLSLECTVEGTSNPNLYWYRQAAGRGLQLLFYSVGIGQISSEVPQNLSASRPQDRQFILSSKKLLLSDSGFYLCAWSVRARETPYFGPGTRLLVL.

This clonotype occurred many times. The V call is TRBV27, the J call TRBJ2-7; tentative D call: TRBD2 (5 bases). The length of the CDR3 is 13 residues. Germline V gene data show CDR1 as MNHEY and CDR2 as SMNVEV (reference sequence). V was trimmed by 6 bases and J by 2 bases, leaving 11 bases between them. The CDR3, as DNA: TGTGCCAGCAGGCGGACTTCTACCTACGAGCAGTACTTC. Encoded protein: CASRRTSTYEQYF.

This clonotype turned up a few times. The V call is TRBV6-1, the J call TRBJ2-2, with D tentatively TRBD1 (6 bases). The V gene's germline CDR1 is MNHNS and CDR2 SASEGT. Trimming shortened V by 5 bases and J by 3 bases, and 10 bases separated the two germline ends. The CDR3 has 14 residues. CDR3 nucleotide sequence: TGTGCCAGCAGTCGGGACATCGACACCGGGGAGCTGTTTTTT. As protein: CASSRDIDTGELFF.

This clonotype has ten or more counts. This chain joins TRBV29-1 and TRBJ1-2; 9 bases map to TRBD1. The CDR3 loop spans 12 amino acids. Germline V gene lookup returns CDR1 SQVTM and CDR2 ANQGSEA. The ends lost 7 bases at V and 4 bases at J; junction bases unmatched: 4. CDR3 sequence (DNA): TGCAGCGCCCCGACAGGGGGCTATGGCTACACCTTC. Residues: CSAPTGGYGYTF. The full variable domain, in which reference TRBV29-1 and TRBJ1-2 provide the parts outside the CDR3, is SAVISQKPSRDICQRGTSLTIQCQVDSQVTMMFWYRQQPGQSLTLIATANQGSEATYESGFVIDKFPISRPNLTFSTLTVSNMSPEDSSIYLCSAPTGGYGYTFGSGTRLTVV.

This clonotype was recorded at least ten times. This rearrangement joins TRBV7-8 to TRBJ1-1; TRBD1 matches 8 bases. CDR1 is SGHVS, CDR2 FQNEAQ, per germline. Germline trimming cut 3 bases from V and 0 bases from J; bases unmatched to any gene: 3. The CDR3 is made up of 15 amino acids. CDR3 DNA: TGTGCCAGCAGCTTTCGGACAGGGCTGAACACTGAAGCTTTCTTT. It yields the protein CASSFRTGLNTEAFF.

There are many counts of this clonotype. The V call is TRBV14, the J call TRBJ1-2, with 8 positions matching TRBD1. The J segment lost 8 bases and the V segment lost 3 bases, leaving 5 bases of the junction unmatched. There are 13 residues in the CDR3. Germline CDR1 is SGHDN and CDR2 is FVKESK. The CDR3 loop is CASSHRTGLGYTF. In nucleotides, the CDR3 is TGTGCCAGCAGCCACCGGACAGGGCTCGGCTACACCTTC.

This clonotype was picked up many times. The chain recombines TRBV12-3 or TRBV12-4 with TRBJ1-1; unclear D gene. There are 12 residues in the CDR3. V gave up 5 bases and J gave up 4 bases, with 8 bases separating them. CDR3 bases: TGTGCCAGCAGTCGGACCCTCACTGAAGCTTTCTTT. As protein: CASSRTLTEAFF.

This clonotype was recorded only once. A read error is possible here, since a much larger clone lies one base away. The rearrangement links TRBV20-1 to TRBJ1-1; D ambiguous. Germline V gives CDR1 DFQATT, CDR2 SNEGSKA (reference sequence). The CDR3 covers 12 residues. The CDR3 sequence: CSATGLSHEVFF. Written as DNA, the CDR3 is TGCAGTGCCACCGGACTTTCACACGAAGTTTTCTTT.